Below, 15 T cell receptor beta chains from the same sample are listed, as sequenced in a study of T cells after yellow fever vaccination. In TCRdb, the 5' RACE reads were re-called with MiXCR into one record per CDR3 protein. The sample shows a few hundred thousand distinct CDR3 sequences, 6.8% of them seen only once. The input for sequencing was PBMCs, taken 35 to 50 days after the first yellow fever vaccination. The receptors stem from a man aged 18 to 29 who received the YFV17D yellow fever vaccine.

There are a few counts of this clonotype. V and J are TRBV11-2 and TRBJ1-1, with a tentative D call TRBD1 (6 bases). The CDR3 length is 14 residues. Germline-derived CDR1 and CDR2 are SGHAT and FQNNGV. Trimming cost V 5 bases and J 7 bases, with 17 bases left between them. The CDR3 here is CASSGLQGRIEAFF. In DNA, the CDR3 is TGTGCCAGCAGCGGTCTCCAGGGGCGGATTGAAGCTTTCTTT.

V and J are TRBV5-6 and TRBJ2-2; 7 bases map to TRBD2. J lost 4 bases, V lost 3 bases, and 12 bases had no gene match. CDR1 is SGHDT and CDR2 is YYEEEE in the germline V gene. The length of the CDR3 is 17 residues. CDR3: CASSSPKSRTSTGELFF. CDR3 sequence (DNA): TGTGCCAGCAGCTCTCCCAAAAGCCGGACTAGCACCGGGGAGCTGTTTTTT.

This clonotype was detected a few times. The CDR3 DNA sequence: TGTGCCAGCAGCCCCTACACAGGAGGTAGCCGGGAATCACCCCTCCACTTT. This codes for CASSPYTGGSRESPLHF. This chain links TRBV7-2 with TRBJ1-6; weak D call: TRBD1 (5 bases). The CDR3 consists of 17 residues. Germline V gives CDR1 SGHTA, CDR2 FQGNSA. The V end was cut by 5 bases, the J end by 10 bases, with 24 bases between.

This clonotype occurred many times. The chain uses TRBV5-1 and TRBJ1-1; 7 bases map to TRBD1. V gave up 2 bases and J gave up 0 bases; unmatched junction bases: 10. Germline loops: CDR1 SGHRS, CDR2 YFSETQ. The CDR3 extends over 17 amino acids. In DNA form, the CDR3 reads TGCGCCAGCAGCTTAGGACAGGCTAAGGACCTGAACACTGAAGCTTTCTTT. Translation: CASSLGQAKDLNTEAFF. The full variable domain, with the rest looked up from reference TRBV5-1 and TRBJ1-1, is KAGVTQTPRYLIKTRGQQVTLSCSPISGHRSVSWYQQTPGQGLQFLFEYFSETQRNKGNFPGRFSGRQFSNSRSEMNVSTLELGDSALYLCASSLGQAKDLNTEAFFGQGTRLTVV.

This clonotype was seen only a few times. The chain couples TRBV20-1 to TRBJ2-7, with D unresolved. This CDR3 is built from 11 residues. V was pared by 1 base and J by 12 bases, with 13 bases between. In germline, CDR1 is DFQATT, CDR2 SNEGSKA (reference sequence). The CDR3 sequence: CSARVSARLYF. DNA for the CDR3: TGCAGTGCTAGAGTTTCGGCTAGACTGTACTTC.

This clonotype was picked up a small number of times. This chain connects TRBV20-1 to TRBJ2-3, with TRBD2 as a possible D gene (6 bases). The germline CDR1 and CDR2 sequences are DFQATT and SNEGSKA (reference sequence). The CDR3 is made up of 14 amino acids. Trimming left V 6 bases short and J 2 bases short, with 15 bases between. This CDR3 reads CSAPPSGVTDTQYF. The CDR3 nucleotides read TGCAGTGCCCCCCCGTCGGGGGTCACAGATACGCAGTATTTT.

DNA of the CDR3: TGTGCCAGCACCCCGGGACAGGGGGTAAAGCAGTTCTTC. Amino acid sequence: CASTPGQGVKQFF. V and J are TRBV12-3 or TRBV12-4 and TRBJ2-1; TRBD1 matches 11 bases. There are 13 residues in the CDR3. The ends lost 7 bases at V and 11 bases at J; junction bases unmatched: 7.

This clonotype was detected ten times or more. The rearrangement links TRBV5-5 to TRBJ1-6; D unclear. From germline, CDR1 is SGHKS and CDR2 YYEKEE (reference sequence). This CDR3 contains 17 residues. V lost 0 bases to trimming and J lost 7 bases, with 17 bases between them. CDR3 DNA: TGTGCCAGCAGCTTGGTTGTGGGCGCGGGTTCGAATTCACCCCTCCACTTT. Residues: CASSLVVGAGSNSPLHF.

This clonotype was counted at least ten times. One end of the junction fails to match germline, which may point to a read error. This sequence joins TRBV7-7 and TRBJ2-5; no definite D call. CDR1 is SSHAT and CDR2 is FNYEAQ in the germline V gene (reference sequence). CDR3 size: 14 residues. The CDR3 here is CASSLMSQQETQYF. The CDR3 DNA reads as TGTGCTAGCAGCTTAATGAGTCAGCAAGAGACCCAGTACTTC.

The rearrangement uses TRBV5-1 and TRBJ1-4; tentatively, D is TRBD1 (6 bases). V was pared by 4 bases and J by 8 bases, with 15 bases between. This CDR3 is built from 14 residues. Germline CDR1 reads SGHRS; CDR2 reads YFSETQ. CDR3 sequence reads: CASSRTVRGEKLFF. CDR3 DNA: TGCGCCAGCAGCCGGACAGTTCGTGGGGAAAAACTGTTTTTT.

The table lists this clonotype with a few counts. J is TRBJ2-5 and V is TRBV12-3 or TRBV12-4; 9 nucleotides align to TRBD1. This CDR3 comprises 15 residues. V shed 5 bases and J 4 bases; nucleotides not matched to a gene: 8. Here the CDR3 DNA reads TGTGCCAGCAGTCCCCGGGACAGGGCACCAGAGACCCAGTACTTC. Translating it yields CASSPRDRAPETQYF.

This chain joins TRBV7-2 and TRBJ2-7, with D perhaps matching TRBD1 (5 bases). The CDR3 extends over 13 amino acids. The V end lost 1 base, the J end lost 3 bases, and 7 bases lay between the germline ends. Germline V lookup: CDR1 SGHTA, CDR2 FQGNSA. Here the CDR3 reads CASSLDRHYEQYV. The CDR3 bases are TGTGCCAGCAGCTTAGACAGGCACTACGAGCAGTACGTC.

This clonotype was observed a few times. The chain is built from TRBV15 and TRBJ2-3, with D perhaps matching TRBD2 (5 bases). Germline lookup yields CDR1 LNHNV and CDR2 YYDKDF (reference sequence). V shed 1 base and J shed 1 base, with 6 bases lying between them. The length of the CDR3 is 14 residues. CDR3 sequence reads: CATSRVSGTDTQYF. CDR3 sequence (DNA): TGTGCCACCAGCAGAGTTAGCGGCACAGATACGCAGTATTTT. Supplemented by reference TRBV15 and TRBJ2-3, the full variable domain reads DAMVIQNPRYQVTQFGKPVTLSCSQTLNHNVMYWYQQKSSQAPKLLFHYYDKDFNNEADTPDNFQSRRPNTSFCFLDIRSPGLGDTAMYLCATSRVSGTDTQYFGPGTRLTVL.

V usage is TRBV4-3 and J usage is TRBJ2-7; D remains unclear. Trimming cost V 0 bases and J 4 bases, with 10 bases left between them. This CDR3 is 14 amino acids long. Germline V lookup: CDR1 LGHNA, CDR2 YSLEER. CDR3 loop: CASSQEARYYEQYF. The CDR3 DNA follows: TGCGCCAGCAGCCAAGAAGCCAGGTATTACGAGCAGTACTTC.

The J gene is TRBJ2-5, the V gene TRBV7-2, with D perhaps assigned TRBD1 or TRBD2 (5 bases each). V was pared by 5 bases and J by 10 bases, with 20 bases between. The V gene's germline CDR1 is SGHTA and CDR2 FQGNSA. This CDR3 is built from 14 residues. CDR3 sequence: CASSPGRVLEDQYF. CDR3 in DNA: TGTGCCAGCAGCCCGGGACGAGTCCTTGAGGACCAGTACTTC. Together with reference TRBV7-2 and TRBJ2-5, the CDR3 gives the full variable domain: GAGVSQSPSNKVTEKGKDVELRCDPISGHTALYWYRQSLGQGLEFLIYFQGNSAPDKSGLPSDRFSAERTGGSVSTLTIQRTQQEDSAVYLCASSPGRVLEDQYFGPGTRLLVL.